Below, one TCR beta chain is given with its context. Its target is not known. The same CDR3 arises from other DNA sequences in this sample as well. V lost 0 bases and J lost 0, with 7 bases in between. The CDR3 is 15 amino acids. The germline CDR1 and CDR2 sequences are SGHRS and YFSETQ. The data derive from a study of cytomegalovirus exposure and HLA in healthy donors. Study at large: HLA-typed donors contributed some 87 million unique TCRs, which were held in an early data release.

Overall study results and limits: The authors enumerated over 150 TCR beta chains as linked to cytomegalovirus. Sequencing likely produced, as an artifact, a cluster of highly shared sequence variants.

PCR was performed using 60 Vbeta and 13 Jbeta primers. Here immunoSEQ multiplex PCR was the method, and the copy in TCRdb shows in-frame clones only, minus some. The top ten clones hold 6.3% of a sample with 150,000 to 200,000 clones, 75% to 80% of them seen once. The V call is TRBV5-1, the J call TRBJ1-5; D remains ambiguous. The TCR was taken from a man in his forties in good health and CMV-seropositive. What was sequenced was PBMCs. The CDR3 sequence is CASSLDSGSNQPQHF. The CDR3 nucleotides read TGCGCCAGCAGCTTGGACAGCGGTAGCAATCAGCCCCAGCATTTT.